One and the same sample provided the 25 T cell receptor beta chains below, sequenced in a study of blood T cell repertoires in COVID-19. Some clones are missing from TCRdb's copy, which holds only in-frame ones; the method was immunoSEQ multiplex PCR. This table holds some 300,000 clones, 87% found once. The specimen sequenced was peripheral blood. These receptors all come from a man aged 18 to 29 with active or convalescent COVID-19.

The chain is built from TRBV18 and TRBJ1-6; 9 bases are shared with TRBD1. Per the germline V gene, CDR1 is KGHSH and CDR2 is LQKENI. The junction had 6 bases not matched to a gene; V was cut back by 4 bases and J by 5 bases. The CDR3 contains 16 residues. The CDR3 spells CASSLGQGMDNSPLHF. CDR3 coding DNA: TGTGCCAGCTCACTCGGACAGGGGATGGATAATTCACCCCTCCACTTT. Full variable domain (outside the CDR3, taken from reference TRBV18 and TRBJ1-6): NAGVMQNPRHLVRRRGQEARLRCSPMKGHSHVYWYRQLPEEGLKFMVYLQKENIIDESGMPKERFSAEFPKEGPSILRIQQVVRGDSAAYFCASSLGQGMDNSPLHFGNGTRLTVT.

This CDR3 reads CASSFFEVRRNRNEQFF. In DNA, the CDR3 is TGTGCCAGCAGTTTTTTTGAGGTTAGACGGAATCGCAATGAGCAGTTCTTC. The V gene is TRBV28, the J gene TRBJ2-1; no clear D gene. Per germline, CDR1 MDHEN and CDR2 SYDVKM. CDR3 length: 17 residues. V lost 3 bases to trimming and J lost 6 bases, with 21 bases between them.

The chain joins TRBV13 to TRBJ1-2; unclear D gene. This CDR3 region has 13 residues. The V end was cut by 5 bases, the J end by 4 bases, with 11 bases between. Germline loops: CDR1 PRHDT, CDR2 FYEKMQ (reference sequence). CDR3 loop: CASSPRGSYGYTF. DNA of the CDR3: TGTGCCAGCAGCCCCCGGGGTAGCTATGGCTACACCTTC.

The V call is TRBV14, the J call TRBJ1-2; D is perhaps TRBD1 (6 bases). The CDR3 runs 12 residues. From germline, CDR1 is SGHDN and CDR2 FVKESK. Trimming cost V 5 bases and J 4 bases, with 8 bases left between them. This CDR3 reads CASSTGFYGYTF. In DNA form, the CDR3 reads TGTGCCAGCAGCACAGGGTTCTATGGCTACACCTTC.

The gene calls are TRBV7-6 and TRBJ2-5; 7 positions match TRBD2. The length of the CDR3 is 15 residues. V lost 5 bases to trimming and J lost 2 bases; unmatched junction nucleotides: 8. Looked up from germline, CDR1 is SGHVS and CDR2 is FNYEAQ. CDR3 DNA: TGTGCCAGCAGCCCCTGGGGGGAGGGGCAAGAGACCCAGTACTTC. It translates to CASSPWGEGQETQYF.

The chain has TRBV5-8 and TRBJ1-1, with a possible D match to TRBD1 (5 bases). Germline V CDR1 and CDR2: SGHTS, YDEGEE. The CDR3 covers 16 residues. With 2 bases removed from V and 3 bases from J, the gap between germline ends came to 17 bases. CDR3 nucleotides: TGTGCCAGCAGCTTAATAGTCCAGACGGGGGACACTGAAGCTTTCTTT. Amino acid sequence: CASSLIVQTGDTEAFF. The complete variable domain, with remaining parts taken from reference TRBV5-8 and TRBJ1-1, reads EAGVTQSPTHLIKTRGQQATLRCSPISGHTSVYWYQQALGLGLQFLLWYDEGEERNRGNFPPRFSGRQFPNYSSELNVNALELEDSALYLCASSLIVQTGDTEAFFGQGTRLTVV.

The chain recombines TRBV4-1 with TRBJ1-5; D unresolved. The CDR3 loop spans 16 amino acids. The germline CDR1 and CDR2 sequences are MGHRA and YSYEKL. Trimming shortened V by 6 bases and J by 2 bases, and 17 bases separated the two germline ends. In DNA form, the CDR3 reads TGCGCCAGCAGGACCAGTCCTTCGGGAGGCAATCAGCCCCAGCATTTT. The encoded protein is CASRTSPSGGNQPQHF.

V and J are TRBV7-9 and TRBJ2-7, with D possibly being TRBD2 (5 bases). V lost 5 bases and J lost 7, with 21 bases in between. Germline V gives CDR1 SEHNR, CDR2 FQNEAQ (reference sequence). The CDR3 sequence is 15 residues long. CDR3 sequence: CASSHPNLRGGEQYF. The CDR3 DNA reads as TGTGCCAGCAGCCACCCCAATTTACGAGGAGGTGAGCAGTACTTC.

The V call is TRBV6-1, the J call TRBJ1-5, with 7 bases that match TRBD1. V shed 0 bases and J 7 bases; nucleotides not matched to a gene: 3. CDR1 and CDR2 from the germline V gene are MNHNS and SASEGT. The CDR3 spans 14 residues. The CDR3 loop reads CASSEAAGGQPQHF. The CDR3 DNA reads as TGTGCCAGCAGTGAAGCGGCAGGGGGGCAGCCCCAGCATTTT.

The CDR3 DNA sequence: TGTGCCAGCAGCTTCAGTCGGAGCTCCTACAATGAGCAGTTCTTC. Translated: CASSFSRSSYNEQFF. The genes are TRBV7-9 and TRBJ2-1; D gene ambiguous. The CDR3 is 15 amino acids. Germline V CDR1 and CDR2: SEHNR, FQNEAQ (reference sequence). Trimming stripped 3 bases from V and 0 bases from J, with 9 bases between.

The V and J genes are TRBV5-6 and TRBJ2-4; tentative D call: TRBD2 (6 bases). Germline CDR1 and CDR2: SGHDT and YYEEEE. The CDR3 spans 13 residues. Trimming removed 10 bases from V and 0 bases from J, with 11 bases in between. The CDR3 DNA sequence: TGTGCCCTGGGGGGTACAGCCAAAAACATTCAGTACTTC. Its translation: CALGGTAKNIQYF.

This chain joins TRBV12-3 or TRBV12-4 and TRBJ2-7, with a possible D match to TRBD1 (5 bases). The CDR3 is 12 residues long. V gave up 7 bases and J gave up 7 bases, with 14 bases separating them. The CDR3 sequence is CASTFSGWEQYF. The CDR3 DNA reads as TGTGCCAGCACCTTCTCAGGGTGGGAGCAGTACTTC.

V gene TRBV18 combines with J gene TRBJ1-1; TRBD1 is a possible D gene (6 bases). Germline loops: CDR1 KGHSH, CDR2 LQKENI. V lost 3 bases and J lost 4, with 15 bases in between. The CDR3 has 15 residues. CDR3 coding DNA: TGTGCCAGCTCACCGCGCACCGACAGGACCACTGAAGCTTTCTTT. Its protein product is CASSPRTDRTTEAFF.

The chain is built from TRBV4-2 and TRBJ1-3, with D possibly matching TRBD1 (5 bases). The CDR3 has 14 residues. The V end lost 1 base, the J end lost 2 bases, and 6 bases lay between the germline ends. Germline V gene lookup returns CDR1 LGHNA and CDR2 YNFKEQ. CDR3 in amino acids: CASSQVGAGNTIYF. The CDR3 DNA reads TGTGCCAGCAGCCAAGTAGGGGCTGGAAACACCATATATTTT.

DNA for the CDR3: TGTGCCAGCAGTCTCCTCGGGTCCTACAATGAGCAGTTCTTC. Its translation is CASSLLGSYNEQFF. The rearrangement uses TRBV28 and TRBJ2-1; D remains ambiguous. The CDR3 spans 14 residues. Germline CDR1 MDHEN, CDR2 SYDVKM. V dropped 5 bases and J dropped 1 base, with 9 bases sitting between them.

The chain links TRBV7-3 to TRBJ2-2; tentative D call: TRBD1 (7 bases). The germline V gene has CDR1 SGHTA and CDR2 FQGTGA. The length of the CDR3 is 15 residues. V was shortened by 5 bases and J by 6 bases, with 16 bases between the two germline ends. The CDR3 DNA follows: TGTGCCAGCAGCCCTCAGGGGGGAGGACCCGGGGAGCTGTTTTTT. Protein product: CASSPQGGGPGELFF.

The J gene is TRBJ1-6, the V gene TRBV11-2; the match to TRBD1 covers 8 bases. Per the germline V gene, CDR1 is SGHAT and CDR2 is FQNNGV. The CDR3 has 17 residues. Trimming at V came to 1 base and at J to 7 bases, leaving 9 bases not matched to a gene. CDR3 DNA sequence: TGTGCCAGCAGCTTAGGATACGGGGACAGGAAGAATTCACCCCTCCACTTT. This encodes CASSLGYGDRKNSPLHF.

The chain has TRBV15 and TRBJ2-3, with 7 bases fitting TRBD1. CDR1 is LNHNV, CDR2 YYDKDF, per germline (reference sequence). With V trimmed by 3 bases and J by 4 bases, 1 base remained unmatched. CDR3 length equals 13 residues. The CDR3 spells CATSSTGADTQYF. CDR3 nucleotide sequence: TGTGCCACCAGCAGCACAGGGGCAGATACGCAGTATTTT.

This clone was recorded a few times. V and J are TRBV6-5 and TRBJ1-1, with D maybe TRBD1 (5 bases). Per the germline V gene, CDR1 is MNHEY and CDR2 is SVGAGI. V gave up 0 bases and J gave up 5 bases, with 16 bases separating them. This CDR3 region has 16 residues. CDR3 protein: CASSYSRWGRGTEAFF. The CDR3 nucleotides are TGTGCCAGCAGTTACTCGAGATGGGGCCGGGGGACTGAAGCTTTCTTT.

The V gene is TRBV7-6, the J gene TRBJ1-4; D uncertain. This CDR3 has 13 residues. Germline CDR1 is SGHVS and CDR2 is FNYEAQ. The V end lost 1 base, the J end lost 8 bases, and 8 bases lay between the germline ends. DNA for the CDR3: TGTGCCAGCAGCTTAGGACAAAGGGAAAAACTGTTTTTT. It yields the protein CASSLGQREKLFF. Complete variable domain (other parts from reference TRBV7-6 and TRBJ1-4): GAGVSQSPRYKVTKRGQDVALRCDPISGHVSLYWYRQALGQGPEFLTYFNYEAQQDKSGLPNDRFSAERPEGSISTLTIQRTEQRDSAMYRCASSLGQREKLFFGSGTQLSVL.

V and J are TRBV23-1 and TRBJ2-6, with unresolved D. TRBV23-1 is labeled an ORF, and its function is uncertain. The CDR3 consists of 16 residues. V dropped 3 bases and J dropped 0 bases, with 9 bases sitting between them. Here the CDR3 reads CASSHPRSSGANVLTF. The DNA for the CDR3 is TGCGCCAGCAGTCACCCGAGAAGCTCTGGGGCCAACGTCCTGACTTTC.

This chain links TRBV7-2 with TRBJ2-5, with a weak D call TRBD1 (6 bases). CDR3 length: 14 amino acids. Germline V gives CDR1 SGHTA, CDR2 FQGNSA. V lost 3 bases, J lost 2 bases, and 10 bases lay in between. This CDR3 reads CASSFQTGQETQYF. The CDR3, as DNA: TGTGCCAGCAGCTTCCAGACAGGTCAAGAGACCCAGTACTTC.

The chain combines TRBV14 with TRBJ1-1; D not resolved. Germline assignment: CDR1 SGHDN and CDR2 FVKESK. This CDR3 region has 14 residues. The ends were cut back, 4 bases at V and 3 bases at J, with 12 bases in the middle. The CDR3 loop is CASSPRPEDTEAFF. CDR3 bases: TGTGCCAGCAGCCCCCGACCGGAGGACACTGAAGCTTTCTTT.

The rearrangement joins TRBV28 to TRBJ1-1; TRBD1 matches at 10 bases. Trimming cost V 5 bases and J 5 bases; bases outside gene matches: 11. CDR3 length equals 16 residues. The germline CDR1 and CDR2 sequences are MDHEN and SYDVKM. CDR3 DNA: TGTGCCAGCAGTCCGTGGACAGGGGGAGTGAGGACTGAAGCTTTCTTT. Translating gives CASSPWTGGVRTEAFF. Supplemented by reference TRBV28 and TRBJ1-1, the full variable domain reads DVKVTQSSRYLVKRTGEKVFLECVQDMDHENMFWYRQDPGLGLRLIYFSYDVKMKEKGDIPEGYSVSREKKERFSLILESASTNQTSMYLCASSPWTGGVRTEAFFGQGTRLTVV.

This clone was seen repeatedly, ten times or more. The rearrangement uses TRBV6-6 and TRBJ2-2, with TRBD2 identical over 9 bases. Losses at the gene ends were 0 bases for V and 4 bases for J; bases not matched to a gene: 3. The CDR3 extends over 16 amino acids. In germline, CDR1 is MNHNY, CDR2 SVGAGI (reference sequence). CDR3 sequence: CASSYSSSGGTGELFF. In nucleotides, the CDR3 is TGTGCCAGCAGTTACTCCAGTAGCGGGGGCACCGGGGAGCTGTTTTTT.